This record looks at one T cell receptor (beta chain) sequence and its context. Its matching antigen is unknown. The CDR3 is 14 amino acids. Germline CDR1 is SGHTA and CDR2 is FQGNSA. J lost 6 bases, V lost 8 bases, and 7 bases had no gene match. These data belong to a study of T cells after yellow fever vaccination. About the study: Each low-cell-number fraction was prepared by means of SMART-Seq v4 Ultra Low Input.

Study outcomes and limitations: One caveat is that FACS-sorted repertoires could contain abundant clonotypes contaminating from the bulk population.

Each CDR3 protein is one row after TCRdb ran MiXCR on the 5' RACE reads. The data hold approximately 180,000 distinct CDR3 sequences, with approximately 6% observed a single time. The TCR comes from a young man who received the YFV17D yellow fever vaccine. Sequenced material: CD4+ T cells sorted from PBMCs, taken on the day of the first yellow fever vaccination. This chain uses TRBV7-2 with TRBJ2-2; 9 nucleotides line up with TRBD2. CDR3 sequence (DNA): TGTGCCAGCCAACGCGGGGGGGCCGCCGGGGAGCTGTTTTTT. Amino acids: CASQRGGAAGELFF.